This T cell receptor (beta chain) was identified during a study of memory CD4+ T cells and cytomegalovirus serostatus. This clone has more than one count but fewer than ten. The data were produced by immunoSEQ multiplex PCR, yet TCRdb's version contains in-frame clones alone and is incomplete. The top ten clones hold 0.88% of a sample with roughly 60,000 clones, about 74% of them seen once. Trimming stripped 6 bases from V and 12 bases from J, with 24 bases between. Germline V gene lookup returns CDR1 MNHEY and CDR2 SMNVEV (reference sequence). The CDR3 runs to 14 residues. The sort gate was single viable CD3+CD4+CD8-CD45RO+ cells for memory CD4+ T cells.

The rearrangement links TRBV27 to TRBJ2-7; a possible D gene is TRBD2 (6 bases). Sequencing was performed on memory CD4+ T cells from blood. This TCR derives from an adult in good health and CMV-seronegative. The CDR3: CASSPGTLAADWYF. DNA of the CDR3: TGTGCCAGCAGCCCAGGGACTCTCGCCGCCGATTGGTACTTC.